The entry below gives a single T cell receptor beta chain sequence along with its context. The PCR ran on 60 Vbeta and 13 Jbeta primers. Measured with immunoSEQ multiplex PCR; TCRdb has only the in-frame clones, and not every one. This sample yields approximately 150,000 clones, of which approximately 85% are seen a single time; around 10% belongs to the top ten. The sample belongs to a study of cytomegalovirus exposure and HLA in healthy donors. Germline V gives CDR1 SGHTA, CDR2 FQGNSA. The CDR3 totals 17 residues. V shed 5 bases, J shed 2 bases, and the junction held 11 bases outside the gene matches.

The sample taken for sequencing was PBMCs. The chain has TRBV7-2 and TRBJ1-5, with TRBD1 matching 8 bases. The TCR sequence derives from a man in his fifties or sixties in good health and CMV-seropositive. CDR3 DNA: TGTGCCAGCAGCCAAACCCCAGGGGGCGGGGGCAATCAGCCCCAGCATTTT. Translating it yields CASSQTPGGGGNQPQHF.